This passage covers 16 T cell receptor beta chains from one sample sequenced in a study of CXCR3-negative and CXCR3-positive naive CD8 T cells. Libraries of TRB cDNA were made by 5' RACE and carried UMIs. TCRdb reprocessed the 5' RACE reads, keeping one entry per CDR3 protein, no DNA. This sample's clone table lists tens of thousands of distinct CDR3 sequences. The material sequenced was memory CD8+ T cells from blood. The receptors originated from a human donor in good health. Some clones in this sample may be carry-over from other donors' samples.

The V gene is TRBV5-8, the J gene TRBJ2-2; TCRdb's D gene call, TRBD1, goes unchecked for lack of DNA. Per the germline V gene, CDR1 is SGHTS and CDR2 is YDEGEE. CDR3 length: 15 residues. The chain's CDR3 is CASSPGQADTGELFF.

J is TRBJ2-1 and V is TRBV6-2 or TRBV6-3. There are 13 residues in the CDR3. Germline V gene data show CDR1 as MNHEY and CDR2 as SVGEGT. CDR3 sequence reads: CASRQLTDNEQFF.

V gene TRBV5-4 combines with J gene TRBJ1-1. The CDR3 covers 14 residues. Per the germline V gene, CDR1 is SGHNT and CDR2 is YYREEE (reference sequence). CDR3 residues: CASSPEIMNTEAFF.

V and J are TRBV7-9 and TRBJ2-1; TCRdb outputs TRBD2, but without DNA this stays unchecked. This CDR3 has 19 amino acids. Germline CDR1 is SEHNR and CDR2 is FQNEAQ (reference sequence). The CDR3: CASSFWRWGQRDSYNEQFF.

The CDR3 spells CASSPYLAGAADTQYF. The chain joins TRBV5-1 to TRBJ2-3; TCRdb's D gene call, TRBD2, goes unchecked for lack of DNA. Looked up from germline, CDR1 is SGHRS and CDR2 is YFSETQ. The CDR3 sequence is 16 residues long.

The chain recombines TRBV5-5 with TRBJ2-1; without DNA, the TCRdb call of TRBD1 cannot be checked. The CDR3 sequence is 15 residues long. CDR1 is SGHKS and CDR2 is YYEKEE in the germline V gene (reference sequence). CDR3 in amino acids: CASSYRDRMHNEQFF.

This chain connects TRBV12-5 to TRBJ1-5. There are 12 residues in the CDR3. Per the germline V gene, CDR1 is LGHNT and CDR2 is FRNRAP. This CDR3 is CASGFSNQPQHF.

The chain uses TRBV23-1 and TRBJ1-5; without DNA, the TCRdb call of TRBD1 cannot be checked. TRBV23-1 is an ORF for which the function is uncertain. The CDR3 has 14 residues. CDR3 residues: CASPLIGSNQPQHF.

The chain couples TRBV20-1 to TRBJ2-1; TCRdb returns TRBD2, unconfirmable since there is no DNA. Germline V gene lookup returns CDR1 DFQATT and CDR2 SNEGSKA (reference sequence). The CDR3 spans 16 residues. CDR3: CSARGPTSGRMNEQFF.

The genes are TRBV6-5 and TRBJ2-7; TCRdb lists TRBD1, though no DNA is available to test this call. CDR3 length: 14 residues. Germline CDR1 MNHEY, CDR2 SVGAGI. CDR3 sequence: CASRNAGSSYEQYF.

J is TRBJ1-2 and V is TRBV6-4; checking the TCRdb D call of TRBD1 is not possible without DNA. Germline CDR1 reads MRHNA; CDR2 reads SNTAGT. There are 16 residues in the CDR3. CDR3 protein: CASSRTGTDGGYGYTF.

This chain joins TRBV18 and TRBJ2-7; TCRdb picks TRBD1, but there is no DNA to check that call. The CDR3 consists of 17 residues. CDR1 is KGHSH and CDR2 is LQKENI in the germline V gene. The CDR3 sequence is CASSPTRGQDEFYEQYF.

The chain combines TRBV4-1 with TRBJ2-1; checking the TCRdb D call of TRBD1 is not possible without DNA. This CDR3 region has 14 residues. Germline V gene sequence: CDR1 MGHRA, CDR2 YSYEKL. CDR3 sequence reads: CASSPGQGYNEQFF.

The V and J genes are TRBV6-5 and TRBJ1-2; TCRdb designates TRBD1, a call that cannot be tested without DNA. The CDR3 has 14 residues. Germline assignment: CDR1 MNHEY and CDR2 SVGAGI. This CDR3 reads CASGSGALAYGYTF.

The chain is built from TRBV4-2 and TRBJ2-2; TCRdb's assignment of TRBD1 cannot be checked, as there is no DNA. CDR1 and CDR2 (germline): LGHNA, YNFKEQ. The CDR3 loop spans 16 amino acids. The chain's CDR3 is CASSPWTGKNTGELFF.

The chain recombines TRBV29-1 with TRBJ2-7; no DNA is available, so the TRBD1 call from TCRdb remains unchecked. The germline CDR1 and CDR2 sequences are SQVTM and ANQGSEA. There are 13 residues in the CDR3. CDR3 residues: CSVGAGPLYEQYF.